These T cell receptor beta chains were read from a single sample in a study of blood T cell repertoires in COVID-19. Libraries were prepared by immunoSEQ multiplex PCR; TCRdb keeps only in-frame clonotypes and omits some of them. The sample has a few hundred thousand clones, around 87% seen once. What was sequenced was PBMCs or T cells enriched from blood (not recorded which). The receptors shown here come from a man aged 30 to 45 who had been exposed to COVID-19. The CDR3 runs from the conserved cysteine through the conserved F or W. The order of the fields is D gene, J gene, V gene, clone size, CDR3 protein, CDR3 DNA. The D gene is left open where the match is weak. Size is stated for part of the rows, as once, few or many counts, or as a class when the clone is expanded.

TRBD2	TRBJ2-1	TRBV19	-	CASSNSGGAYEQFF	TGTGCCAGTAGTAACAGCGGGGGGGCATATGAGCAGTTCTTC
-	TRBJ2-5	TRBV4-3	-	CASSQDHAGGLAQYF	TGCGCCAGCAGCCAAGATCACGCGGGCGGTTTGGCCCAGTACTTC
TRBD1	TRBJ2-3	TRBV7-9	few	CASSLVTGPTDTQYF	TGTGCCAGCAGCCTCGTGACAGGGCCCACAGATACGCAGTATTTT
-	TRBJ2-3	TRBV4-2	few	CASSQVWQNTDTQYF	TGTGCCAGCAGCCAAGTCTGGCAGAACACAGATACGCAGTATTTT
-	TRBJ2-7	TRBV19	-	CASSLFQGYEQYF	TGTGCCAGTAGTCTGTTTCAGGGGTACGAGCAGTACTTC
-	TRBJ1-2	TRBV3-1/TRBV3-2	-	CASSQEGVFGANYGYTF	TGTGCCAGCAGCCAAGAGGGAGTTTTCGGCGCAAACTATGGCTACACCTTC
-	TRBJ1-6	TRBV5-1	-	CASSSGRASSYNSPLHF	TGCGCCAGCAGCTCAGGCAGGGCAAGCTCCTATAATTCACCCCTCCACTTT
TRBD2	TRBJ2-3	TRBV5-1	once	CASSPLGGGADTQYF	TGCGCCAGCAGCCCCCTCGGGGGGGGCGCAGATACGCAGTATTTT
-	TRBJ1-2	TRBV4-1	-	CASSHRTATYGYTF	TGCGCCAGCAGCCACCGGACAGCCACCTATGGCTACACCTTC
-	TRBJ1-6	TRBV27	-	CASSFLLDRPNSPLHF	TGTGCCAGCAGTTTCTTGCTTGACAGACCCAATTCACCCCTCCACTTT
TRBD1	TRBJ1-6	TRBV5-1	-	CASSLGGQQYNSPLHF	TGCGCCAGCAGCTTGGGGGGACAGCAGTATAATTCACCCCTCCACTTT
-	TRBJ1-3	TRBV14	-	CASSQANGGVGGNTIYF	TGTGCCAGCAGCCAAGCGAACGGAGGTGTCGGGGGAAACACCATATATTTT
-	TRBJ1-1	TRBV18	-	CASSPSRGVGTEAFF	TGTGCCAGCTCACCTTCCAGGGGAGTAGGAACTGAAGCTTTCTTT
TRBD2	TRBJ2-1	TRBV4-1	few	CASSQRPGTSGGISSYNEQFF	TGCGCCAGCAGCCAGAGGCCAGGGACTAGCGGGGGTATTAGCTCCTACAATGAGCAGTTCTTC
-	TRBJ1-1	TRBV25-1	-	CASRLGGNTEAFF	TGTGCCAGCAGGCTGGGGGGTAACACTGAAGCTTTCTTT
TRBD1	TRBJ2-2	TRBV6-4	-	CASSEQGADTGELFF	TGTGCCAGCAGTGAGCAGGGGGCGGACACCGGGGAGCTGTTTTTT
-	TRBJ2-3	TRBV29-1	-	CSVETVGTDTQYF	TGCAGCGTTGAGACAGTGGGTACAGATACGCAGTATTTT
-	TRBJ2-5	TRBV5-1	-	CASRGGPQETQYF	TGCGCCAGTAGGGGGGGGCCTCAAGAGACCCAGTACTTC
-	TRBJ2-3	TRBV6-6	-	CASSGGTDTQYF	TGTGCCAGCTCAGGGGGCACAGATACGCAGTATTTT
-	TRBJ1-6	TRBV14	-	CASSPSRENYSPLHF	TGTGCCAGCAGCCCCTCCCGGGAGAATTATTCACCCCTCCACTTT
-	TRBJ1-2	TRBV12-3/TRBV12-4	-	CASSFNSGGGYTF	TGTGCCAGCAGTTTCAACTCGGGAGGGGGCTACACCTTC
-	TRBJ1-6	TRBV12-3/TRBV12-4	once	CASRLLTSPLHF	TGTGCCAGCCGCCTACTCACTTCACCCCTCCACTTT
-	TRBJ2-7	TRBV5-1	-	CASSLYRGAPYEQYF	TGCGCCAGCAGCTTGTATCGGGGGGCCCCCTACGAGCAGTACTTC
-	TRBJ2-3	TRBV2	-	CASSVLATSTDTQYF	TGTGCCAGCAGTGTCCTAGCGACCAGCACAGATACGCAGTATTTT
-	TRBJ1-2	TRBV29-1	-	CSVESGTFGYTF	TGCAGCGTTGAATCGGGGACTTTTGGCTACACCTTC
-	TRBJ2-2	TRBV7-8	-	CASSLEGGRGTGELFF	TGTGCCAGCAGCTTAGAAGGGGGAAGAGGAACCGGGGAGCTGTTTTTT